One and the same sample provided the 8 T cell receptor beta chains below, sequenced in a study of blood T cell repertoires in COVID-19. Assay: immunoSEQ multiplex PCR; the TCRdb copy retains only in-frame clones and omits some. The repertoire consists of 250,000 to 400,000 clones, with around 87% occurring once and the leading ten covering 1%. Sample: peripheral blood. The receptors were gathered from a man aged 50 or older with active or convalescent COVID-19.

This clone was counted a few times. V is TRBV4-1 and J is TRBJ2-5, with D perhaps TRBD2 (6 bases). Looked up from germline, CDR1 is MGHRA and CDR2 is YSYEKL. The CDR3 extends over 17 amino acids. The V gene lost 0 bases and the J gene lost 2 bases, with 16 bases spanning the gap. The CDR3 DNA reads as TGCGCCAGCAGCCAAGATCTTCCCGGGACTCAACAAGAGACCCAGTACTTC. Its protein product is CASSQDLPGTQQETQYF.

V and J are TRBV27 and TRBJ2-7; D remains unclear. The ends were cut back, 7 bases at V and 2 bases at J, with 15 bases in the middle. Germline V gene lookup returns CDR1 MNHEY and CDR2 SMNVEV (reference sequence). The CDR3 is made up of 14 amino acids. Written as DNA, the CDR3 is TGTGCCAGCATGCCAGATCATCTCGCCTACGAGCAGTACTTC. This sequence encodes CASMPDHLAYEQYF.

The chain combines TRBV28 with TRBJ1-2; possible D gene TRBD1, 6 bases. CDR1 is MDHEN and CDR2 is SYDVKM in the germline V gene. Between the trimmed V and J ends, which lost 2 bases and 3 bases, there was a span of 13 bases. This CDR3 is built from 15 residues. The CDR3 DNA follows: TGTGCCAGCAGTTTAAGTTTCGGACAGCACTATGGCTACACCTTC. This gives the protein CASSLSFGQHYGYTF.

The chain is built from TRBV5-8 and TRBJ2-7; no reliable D call. This CDR3 has 15 residues. The germline V gene encodes CDR1 SGHTS and CDR2 YDEGEE. The V end lost 4 bases, the J end lost 5 bases, and 19 bases lay between the germline ends. The CDR3 reads CASSSHDGVSDEQYF. In DNA, the CDR3 is TGTGCCAGCAGCAGCCACGACGGAGTGTCGGACGAGCAGTACTTC.

This clone was recorded only once. The V call is TRBV19, the J call TRBJ1-5, with D unresolved. This CDR3 is 14 amino acids long. Between the trimmed V and J ends, which lost 1 base and 6 bases, there was a span of 10 bases. Germline lookup yields CDR1 LNHDA and CDR2 SQIVND (reference sequence). The CDR3 loop reads CASSIGRLAQPQHF. DNA of the CDR3: TGTGCCAGTAGTATAGGCCGACTGGCTCAGCCCCAGCATTTT.

The chain employs TRBV10-2 and TRBJ1-3; TRBD1 agrees at 9 bases. The J segment lost 1 base and the V segment lost 7 bases, leaving 8 bases of the junction unmatched. The length of the CDR3 is 16 residues. Germline CDR1 and CDR2: WSHSY and SAAADI. The DNA of the CDR3 is TGCGCCAGCAAACCTCGACAGGGGGAATCTGGAAACACCATATATTTT. Translating gives CASKPRQGESGNTIYF.

This clone showed up just once. The J gene is TRBJ2-1, the V gene TRBV7-9; D unclear. Per germline, CDR1 SEHNR and CDR2 FQNEAQ (reference sequence). V was trimmed by 1 base and J by 0 bases, leaving 7 bases between them. The CDR3 covers 15 residues. CDR3 amino acids: CASSLELSSYNEQFF. The DNA for the CDR3 is TGTGCCAGCAGCTTAGAACTGAGCTCCTACAATGAGCAGTTCTTC.

The V and J genes are TRBV7-9 and TRBJ2-1; the match to TRBD1 covers 9 bases. Germline V lookup: CDR1 SEHNR, CDR2 FQNEAQ (reference sequence). The CDR3 has 15 amino acids. V gave up 6 bases and J gave up 8 bases; unmatched junction bases: 11. CDR3 coding DNA: TGTGCCAGCAGTCTAGACAGGGGGTTCGTCTATGAGCAGTTCTTC. It yields the protein CASSLDRGFVYEQFF.